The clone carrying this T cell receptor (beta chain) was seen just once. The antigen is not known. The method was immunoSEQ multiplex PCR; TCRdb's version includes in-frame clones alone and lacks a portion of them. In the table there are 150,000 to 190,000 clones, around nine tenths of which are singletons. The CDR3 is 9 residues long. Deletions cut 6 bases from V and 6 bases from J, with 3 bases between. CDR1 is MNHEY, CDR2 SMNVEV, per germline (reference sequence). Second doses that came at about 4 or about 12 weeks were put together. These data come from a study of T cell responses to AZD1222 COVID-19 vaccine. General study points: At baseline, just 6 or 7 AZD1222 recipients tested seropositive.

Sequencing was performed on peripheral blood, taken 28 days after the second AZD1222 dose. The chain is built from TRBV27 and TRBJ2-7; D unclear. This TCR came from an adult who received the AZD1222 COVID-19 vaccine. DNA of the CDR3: TGTGCCAGCAGCCGCGAGCAGTACTTC. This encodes CASSREQYF.